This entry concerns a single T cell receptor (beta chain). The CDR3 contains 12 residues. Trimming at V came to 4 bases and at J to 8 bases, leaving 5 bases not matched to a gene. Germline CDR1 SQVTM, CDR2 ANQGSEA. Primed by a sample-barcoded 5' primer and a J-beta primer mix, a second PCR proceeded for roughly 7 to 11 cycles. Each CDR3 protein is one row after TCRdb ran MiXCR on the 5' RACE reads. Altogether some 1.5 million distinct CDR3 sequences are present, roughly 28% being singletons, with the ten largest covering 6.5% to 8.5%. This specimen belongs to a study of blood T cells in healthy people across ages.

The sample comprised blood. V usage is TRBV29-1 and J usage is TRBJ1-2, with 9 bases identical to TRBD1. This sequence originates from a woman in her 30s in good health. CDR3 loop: CSVVRQGEGYTF. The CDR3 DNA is TGCAGCGTTGTGAGACAGGGGGAAGGCTACACCTTC.